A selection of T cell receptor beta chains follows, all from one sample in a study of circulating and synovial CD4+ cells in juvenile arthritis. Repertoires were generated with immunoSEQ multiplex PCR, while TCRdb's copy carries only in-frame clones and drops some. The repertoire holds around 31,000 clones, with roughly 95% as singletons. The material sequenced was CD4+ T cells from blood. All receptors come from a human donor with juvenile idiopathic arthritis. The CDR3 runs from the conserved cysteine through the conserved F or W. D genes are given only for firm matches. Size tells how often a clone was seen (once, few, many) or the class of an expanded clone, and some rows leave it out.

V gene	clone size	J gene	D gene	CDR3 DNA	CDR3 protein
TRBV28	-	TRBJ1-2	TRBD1	TGTGCCAGCAGACTACGTTGGACCGGACAGGGGGCCCGGGGCTACACCTTC	CASRLRWTGQGARGYTF
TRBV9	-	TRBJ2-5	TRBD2	TGTGCCAGCAGCGCCACTAGCGGGGTTTTTGGAGAGACCCAGTACTTC	CASSATSGVFGETQYF
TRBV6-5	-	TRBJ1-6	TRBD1	TGTGCCAGCAGCTCCTCGGGACAGGCAAATTCCCCCCTCCACTTT	CASSSSGQANSPLHF
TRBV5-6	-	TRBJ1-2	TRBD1	TGTGCCAGCAGCTTGGATGGGACAGGGGACGTTGCGGGCTACACCTTC	CASSLDGTGDVAGYTF
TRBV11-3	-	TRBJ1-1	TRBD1	TGTGCCAGCAGCTCCCGGGACAGAGGAACTGAAGCTTTCTTT	CASSSRDRGTEAFF
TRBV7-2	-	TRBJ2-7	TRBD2	TGTGCCAGCAGCAGACCCCTGGGGGCGGGGGGGAGCTCCTACGAGCAGTACTTC	CASSRPLGAGGSSYEQYF
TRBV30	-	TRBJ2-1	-	TGTGCCTGGATACAAATAGCGAATCACAATGAGCAGTTCTTC	CAWIQIANHNEQFF
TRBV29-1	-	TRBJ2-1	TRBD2	TGCAGCTCCCGACTAGCGGGGATCCCGAAGGTTTGGAATGAGCAGTTCTTC	CSSRLAGIPKVWNEQFF
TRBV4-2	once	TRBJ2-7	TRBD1	TGTGCCAGCAGCCAAGAGAGCAGGGGGCCCTACGAGCAGTACTTC	CASSQESRGPYEQYF
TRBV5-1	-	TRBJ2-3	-	TGCGCCAGCAGCGAGAGGGAGACCTCTAGCACAGATACGCAGTATTTT	CASSERETSSTDTQYF
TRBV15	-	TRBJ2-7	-	TGTGCCACCAGCAGTATCGAGGGTTACGAGCAGTACTTC	CATSSIEGYEQYF
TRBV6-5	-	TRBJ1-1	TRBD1	TGTGCCAGCAGACAGGGGGTTGAAGCTTTCTTT	CASRQGVEAFF
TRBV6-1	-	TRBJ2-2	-	TGTGCCAGCCAGGAGGAGGGTCCTCCCGGGGAGCTGTTTTTT	CASQEEGPPGELFF
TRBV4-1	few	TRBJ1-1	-	TGCGCCAGCAGCCACAGGGGTGGCGACACTGAAGCTTTCTTT	CASSHRGGDTEAFF
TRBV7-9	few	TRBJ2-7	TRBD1	TGTGCCAGCAGCGGTAGGGGGCTCGCCCAACCCTACGAGCAGTACTTC	CASSGRGLAQPYEQYF
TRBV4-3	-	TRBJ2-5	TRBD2	TGCGCCAGCAGCTCCGGGGCGGGACTAGCATCCGAGACCCAGTACTTC	CASSSGAGLASETQYF
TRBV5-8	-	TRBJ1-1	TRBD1	TGTGCCAGCAGGTCGGGACAGGGGGTGACTGAAGCTTTCTTT	CASRSGQGVTEAFF
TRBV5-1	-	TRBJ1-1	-	TGCGCCAGCAGCTTGAACGCGGGTAAGGGAAACACTGAAGCTTTCTTT	CASSLNAGKGNTEAFF
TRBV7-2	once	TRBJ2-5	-	TGTGCCAGCAGCGCGCAGGGTCGGGAGACCCAGTACTTC	CASSAQGRETQYF
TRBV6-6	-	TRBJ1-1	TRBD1	TGTGCCAGCAGAACTGGGACAGGGAGAGGTAACACTGAAGCTTTCTTT	CASRTGTGRGNTEAFF
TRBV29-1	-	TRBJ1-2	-	TGCAGCGTTGAATTGAGGAGAGATGGCTACACCTTC	CSVELRRDGYTF
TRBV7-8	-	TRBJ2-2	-	TGTGCCAGCAGGAGAATCGACACCGCGAACACCGGGGAGCTGTTTTTT	CASRRIDTANTGELFF
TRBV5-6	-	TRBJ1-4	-	TGTGCCAGCAGCAAGGACAGATATAATGAAAAACTGTTTTTT	CASSKDRYNEKLFF
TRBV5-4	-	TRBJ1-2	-	TGTGCCAGCGGATTTTGGGGGCGTGACTATGGCTACACCTTC	CASGFWGRDYGYTF
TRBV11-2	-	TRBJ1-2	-	TGTGCCAGCAGCTTAGGTGCAGGGGCTAACTATGGCTACACCTTC	CASSLGAGANYGYTF
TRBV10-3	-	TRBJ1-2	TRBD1	TGTGCCATCAGTAGGGACAGGGACACATATGGCTACACCTTC	CAISRDRDTYGYTF
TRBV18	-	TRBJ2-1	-	TGTGCCAGCTCACCCGAGCTGTACAATGAGCAGTTCTTC	CASSPELYNEQFF
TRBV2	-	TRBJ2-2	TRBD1	TGTGCCAGCAACAGGGGGCGCACCGGGGAGCTGTTTTTT	CASNRGRTGELFF
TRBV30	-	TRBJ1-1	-	TGTGCCTGGAGTTCCGACACTGAAGCTTTCTTT	CAWSSDTEAFF
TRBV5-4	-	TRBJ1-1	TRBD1	TGTGCCAGCAGCTCAGGGGGTTTGGACACTGAAGCTTTCTTT	CASSSGGLDTEAFF
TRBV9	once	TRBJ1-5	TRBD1	TGTGCCAGCAGCGTAGGGGACAGGGAAGATCAGCCCCAGCATTTT	CASSVGDREDQPQHF
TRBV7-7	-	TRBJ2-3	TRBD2	TGTGCCAGCAGCTTATCGGGCGGGGGGGGAACGGATACGCAGTATTTT	CASSLSGGGGTDTQYF
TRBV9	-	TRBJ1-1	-	TGTGCCAGCAGCGTAGCGGTGGTGAACACTGAAGCTTTCTTT	CASSVAVVNTEAFF